These 27 T cell receptor beta chains share one sample of origin, sequenced in a study of blood T cells in healthy people across ages (dated by TCRdb to 2014 to 2015). The receptor library was made with 5' RACE. The sequencing machine was an Illumina HiSeq 2500. A second roughly 6 to 12 cycle PCR used a sample-barcoded 5' primer and a J-beta primer mix. TCRdb passed the public sequencing reads through fastp at Q25 and MiXCR, retaining productive beta sequences. All rows with the same CDR3 protein become a single entry with the most common DNA and genes. The sample profile shows approximately 960,000 distinct CDR3 sequences; approximately 32% of them were found once. The leading ten clones occupy about 10% of the sample. These data were also filed under a second study, of T cells of mothers and their children.

The sequenced material came from blood. The receptors shown here come from a woman aged 40 to 50 in good health.

The V gene is TRBV10-3, the J gene TRBJ2-1; no clear D gene. The CDR3 extends over 12 amino acids. V lost 6 bases to trimming and J lost 10 bases, with 13 bases between them. The germline V gene encodes CDR1 ENHRY and CDR2 SYGVKD. The DNA of the CDR3 is TGTGCCATCAGCCGGCGCGCAGACGAGCAGTTCTTC. It specifies CAISRRADEQFF.

The rearrangement uses TRBV7-9 and TRBJ1-5; 8 nucleotides match TRBD1. CDR3 size: 16 residues. Germline V CDR1 and CDR2: SEHNR, FQNEAQ (reference sequence). Unmatched junction bases numbered 8, after V lost 1 base and J lost 6 bases. The CDR3 coding sequence is TGTGCCAGCAGCTTAGGACAGGGGAGTAGTAGTCAGCCCCAGCATTTT. Translated: CASSLGQGSSSQPQHF.

The chain is built from TRBV20-1 and TRBJ1-2; a weak D match, TRBD1 (6 bases). Germline values: CDR1 DFQATT, CDR2 SNEGSKA (reference sequence). V lost 0 bases and J lost 8, with 13 bases in between. The CDR3 length is 13 residues. CDR3 protein: CSARDPTGKGYTF. CDR3 DNA sequence: TGCAGTGCTAGAGATCCAACAGGGAAAGGCTACACCTTC.

Notes on this clonotype: This may come from a read error, since a much larger clone is one base off. The CDR3 DNA reads as TGTGCCTGCAGATTAGAATACAATGAGCAGTTCTTC. Protein sequence: CACRLEYNEQFF. This sequence joins TRBV2 and TRBJ2-1; no definite D call. Germline V CDR1 and CDR2: SNHLY, FYNNEI. This CDR3 spans 12 amino acids.

This chain connects TRBV6-5 to TRBJ2-1; 8 bases line up with TRBD2. Trimming cost V 5 bases and J 4 bases; bases outside gene matches: 10. This CDR3 spans 16 amino acids. Germline V gene data show CDR1 as MNHEY and CDR2 as SVGAGI. In DNA form, the CDR3 reads TGTGCCAGCAGTCAGTTCCCTAGCGGGCCGTACAATGAGCAGTTCTTC. Translation: CASSQFPSGPYNEQFF.

The table lists this clonotype with many counts. The chain links TRBV20-1 to TRBJ1-2, with 7 bases identical to TRBD1. The V gene's germline CDR1 is DFQATT and CDR2 SNEGSKA (reference sequence). With V trimmed by 5 bases and J by 0 bases, 3 bases remained unmatched. The CDR3 spans 13 residues. The CDR3, as DNA: TGCAGTGCTGACAGGGAAGCTAACTATGGCTACACCTTC. Translating it yields CSADREANYGYTF.

This clonotype was seen a few times. This chain uses TRBV7-9 with TRBJ2-5, with D unclear. The CDR3 runs 13 residues. Germline V lookup: CDR1 SEHNR, CDR2 FQNEAQ (reference sequence). The V end was cut by 2 bases, the J end by 5 bases, with 9 bases between. The CDR3 loop is CASSLMIGETQYF. In nucleotides, the CDR3 is TGTGCCAGCAGCTTAATGATAGGGGAGACCCAGTACTTC.

As regards this clonotype: Germline and junction disagree at one end, which may indicate a read error. This chain uses TRBV6-2 or TRBV6-3 with TRBJ2-7; no definite D call. The CDR3 is 15 residues long. CDR1 is MNHEY, CDR2 SVGEGT, per germline. The CDR3 sequence: CASSYRTGPSYGQYF. The CDR3 bases are TGTGCCAGCAGTTACAGGACGGGTCCAAGCTACGGGCAGTACTTC.

V usage is TRBV6-6 and J usage is TRBJ1-2; 8 bases are shared with TRBD1. The germline V gene has CDR1 MNHNY and CDR2 SVGAGI (reference sequence). After removal of 8 bases from V and 8 bases from J, the junction contained 19 bases not matched to a gene. This CDR3 is 16 amino acids long. The CDR3: CASGNTMGQEKNGYTF. The CDR3 DNA sequence: TGTGCCAGCGGTAATACGATGGGACAGGAGAAGAACGGCTACACCTTC.

This clonotype appeared a single time. One end of the junction fails to match germline, which may point to a read error. The chain combines TRBV20-1 with TRBJ2-1; a weak D match, TRBD1 (6 bases). The CDR3 length is 15 residues. Germline assignment: CDR1 DFQATT and CDR2 SNEGSKA (reference sequence). The CDR3 spells CSAGHREGYYNEQFF. The CDR3 DNA sequence: TGCAGTGCTGGCCACAGGGAAGGGTACTACAATGAACAGTTCTTC.

The chain uses TRBV5-1 and TRBJ1-2; D is perhaps TRBD1 (5 bases). The CDR3 sequence is 14 residues long. The germline V gene encodes CDR1 SGHRS and CDR2 YFSETQ. V dropped 0 bases and J dropped 9 bases, with 15 bases sitting between them. CDR3 nucleotide sequence: TGCGCCAGCAGCTTGGGGGACGCAGGTGTTAGCTACACCTTC. Residues: CASSLGDAGVSYTF.

This clonotype showed up just a few times. The CDR3 DNA follows: TGTGCCAGCAACCAAGCAGGAAGCACAGATACGCAGTATTTT. Its protein product is CASNQAGSTDTQYF. The chain joins TRBV7-6 to TRBJ2-3, with D unresolved. The CDR3 length is 14 residues. Germline V gene data show CDR1 as SGHVS and CDR2 as FNYEAQ. Trimming cost V 7 bases and J 0 bases, with 11 bases left between them.

This clonotype appeared a few times. Mismatch with germline at one junction end may stem from a read error. The V gene is TRBV7-2, the J gene TRBJ1-2; D not resolved. CDR3 length equals 15 residues. The germline V gene has CDR1 SGHTA and CDR2 FQGNSA. The CDR3 reads CASSLGGVSDYGCTF. The DNA of the CDR3 is TGTGCCAGCAGCTTAGGCGGGGTTTCGGACTATGGCTGCACCTTC.

Many counts were recorded for this clonotype. The chain couples TRBV29-1 to TRBJ1-2; possible D gene TRBD1, 5 bases. The CDR3 length is 14 residues. Germline CDR1 SQVTM, CDR2 ANQGSEA. V was clipped by 1 base and J by 3 bases, with 12 bases between them. The CDR3 loop reads CSVEGGGGDYGYTF. CDR3 DNA: TGCAGCGTTGAAGGCGGGGGGGGTGACTATGGCTACACCTTC.

This clonotype came up a few times. This rearrangement joins TRBV14 to TRBJ2-7; D possibly matches TRBD1 or TRBD2 (5 bases each). Between the trimmed V and J ends, which lost 1 base and 3 bases, there was a span of 10 bases. Germline V lookup: CDR1 SGHDN, CDR2 FVKESK. The CDR3 has 14 amino acids. The CDR3 coding sequence is TGTGCCAGCAGCCAAGCGTCGAGGGGCTACGAGCAGTACTTC. This encodes CASSQASRGYEQYF.

This clonotype has only a few counts. A read error may explain this, as a much larger clone is one base away. The chain has TRBV20-1 and TRBJ2-7; a possible D gene is TRBD1 (5 bases). Germline V gene lookup returns CDR1 DFQATT and CDR2 SNEGSKA (reference sequence). The CDR3 contains 13 residues. The CDR3, as DNA: TGCAGTGCTAGGGACATCGCACACTACGGGCAGTACTTC. Encoded protein: CSARDIAHYGQYF.

The chain recombines TRBV25-1 with TRBJ2-7, with 13 nucleotides matching TRBD2. The germline CDR1 and CDR2 sequences are MGHDK and SYGVNS. V was pared by 3 bases and J by 2 bases, with 4 bases of the junction left unmatched. This CDR3 is 16 amino acids long. The CDR3 is CASSEGTSGGAYEQYF. The CDR3 nucleotides are TGTGCCAGCAGTGAGGGAACTAGCGGGGGGGCCTACGAGCAGTACTTC.

A few counts support this clonotype. The chain couples TRBV11-2 to TRBJ2-7, with TRBD1 matching over 7 bases. From germline, CDR1 is SGHAT and CDR2 FQNNGV. This CDR3 is built from 15 residues. V was clipped by 5 bases and J by 2 bases; unmatched bases: 9. CDR3 region: CASSQPAGTAYEQYF. CDR3 coding DNA: TGTGCCAGCAGCCAACCCGCCGGGACAGCCTACGAGCAGTACTTC.

The V call is TRBV29-1, the J call TRBJ1-1; D possibly corresponds to TRBD1 (5 bases). Trimming pared 4 bases from V and 3 bases from J, leaving 15 bases between. Germline assignment: CDR1 SQVTM and CDR2 ANQGSEA. The CDR3 runs 14 residues. CDR3 nucleotides: TGCAGCGTTGTGGGGGGAACGGATGACACTGAAGCTTTCTTT. This gives the protein CSVVGGTDDTEAFF. Filled out from reference TRBV29-1 and TRBJ1-1, the complete variable domain reads SAVISQKPSRDICQRGTSLTIQCQVDSQVTMMFWYRQQPGQSLTLIATANQGSEATYESGFVIDKFPISRPNLTFSTLTVSNMSPEDSSIYLCSVVGGTDDTEAFFGQGTRLTVV.

Details on this clonotype: One end of the junction varies from germline; a read error may be responsible. The J gene is TRBJ1-2, the V gene TRBV3-1; TRBD1 is a possible D gene (5 bases). The length of the CDR3 is 15 residues. The V gene's germline CDR1 is LGHDT and CDR2 YNNKEL (reference sequence). The CDR3 region is CAGSQDSQGRNGYTF. The DNA for the CDR3 is TGTGCCGGCAGCCAAGATAGCCAGGGACGCAATGGCTACACCTTC. The whole variable domain, filled in from reference TRBV3-1 and TRBJ1-2, reads DTAVSQTPKYLVTQMGNDKSIKCEQNLGHDTMYWYKQDSKKFLKIMFSYNNKELIINETVPNRFSPKSPDKAHLNLHINSLELGDSAVYFCAGSQDSQGRNGYTFGSGTRLTVV.

This sequence joins TRBV7-9 and TRBJ1-2; tentatively, D is TRBD1 (6 bases). CDR1 is SEHNR and CDR2 is FQNEAQ in the germline V gene (reference sequence). Trimming pared 1 base from V and 7 bases from J, leaving 10 bases between. The length of the CDR3 is 13 residues. The CDR3: CASSLGAGVGYTF. The DNA of the CDR3 is TGTGCCAGCAGCTTAGGCGCAGGGGTTGGCTACACCTTC.

This clonotype was seen only a few times. The CDR3 DNA follows: TGTGCCAGCAGTACCTCCCCCGGGACTAGCGGGAGCAATGAGCAGTTCTTC. Its translation: CASSTSPGTSGSNEQFF. The chain has TRBV28 and TRBJ2-1; 14 bases match TRBD2. The J segment lost 6 bases and the V segment lost 5 bases, leaving 9 bases of the junction unmatched. Germline values: CDR1 MDHEN, CDR2 SYDVKM. The length of the CDR3 is 17 residues.

The sample holds a few counts of this clonotype. The genes are TRBV20-1 and TRBJ2-7; D possibly corresponds to TRBD2 (5 bases). V was clipped by 3 bases and J by 2 bases, with 17 bases between them. The germline CDR1 and CDR2 sequences are DFQATT and SNEGSKA (reference sequence). The CDR3 extends over 15 amino acids. CDR3 residues: CSASSSGSRPYEQYF. The CDR3 nucleotides read TGCAGTGCTAGCTCAAGCGGATCCCGTCCCTACGAGCAGTACTTC.

As regards this clonotype: This sequence may be a read error, since a much larger clone differs from it by one base. This chain connects TRBV10-3 to TRBJ2-7; D is possibly TRBD2 (6 bases). With 7 bases removed from V and 7 bases from J, the gap between germline ends came to 17 bases. The CDR3 extends over 13 amino acids. The V gene's germline CDR1 is ENHRY and CDR2 SYGVKD. CDR3 loop: CAITGRPREEQYF. CDR3 DNA: TGTGCCATCACCGGACGACCCCGGGAGGAGCAGTACTTC.

The chain recombines TRBV15 with TRBJ2-3; 9 bases agree with TRBD1. Germline CDR1 and CDR2: LNHNV and YYDKDF (reference sequence). V was clipped by 3 bases and J by 3 bases; unmatched bases: 7. The CDR3 totals 16 residues. CDR3 protein: CATSSGGQGRTDTQYF. The CDR3 nucleotides read TGTGCCACCAGCAGTGGGGGACAGGGAAGGACAGATACGCAGTATTTT.

The rearrangement joins TRBV14 to TRBJ1-2; D may be TRBD1 (6 bases). Trimming stripped 4 bases from V and 5 bases from J, with 11 bases between. The CDR3 contains 13 residues. Germline values: CDR1 SGHDN, CDR2 FVKESK. CDR3 coding DNA: TGTGCCAGCAGCCGGACAGTAACTTATGGCTACACCTTC. Its protein is CASSRTVTYGYTF.

Here the CDR3 DNA reads TGTGCCAGCAAAAAGGGTGGAGGGATGAACACTGAAGCTTTCTTT. As protein: CASKKGGGMNTEAFF. The chain recombines TRBV28 with TRBJ1-1; D unresolved. Germline V gene lookup returns CDR1 MDHEN and CDR2 SYDVKM. This CDR3 region has 15 residues. With 7 bases removed from V and 0 bases from J, the gap between germline ends came to 15 bases.